This TCR beta chain was identified in a study of cytomegalovirus exposure and HLA in healthy donors. Study-level results: Most sequenced TCRs were rare (though some public TCRs occurred in many donors). Published work reported that the classifier diagnosed cytomegalovirus status with high specificity and sensitivity.

Regarding this clone: Its antigen is currently unknown.

The donors belonged to the approximately 120-subject validation cohort, separate from the roughly 720-subject first cohort. Trimming took 4 bases from V and 3 from J; bases not matched to a gene: 7. The CDR3 totals 16 residues. The germline gives CDR1 SGHRS, CDR2 YFSETQ. This table comes from immunoSEQ multiplex PCR, and its TCRdb copy is limited to in-frame clones, with some not included. The sample carries about 220,000 clones, roughly 84% recorded once. Sequenced: PBMCs. The TCR comes from a woman between 25 and 40 years old in good health and CMV-seropositive. The rearrangement joins TRBV5-1 to TRBJ2-2, with 9 bases fitting TRBD2. CDR3 sequence (DNA): TGCGCCAGCAGCCGCAAACTAGCGGGCGACACCGGGGAGCTGTTTTTT. Translating it yields CASSRKLAGDTGELFF.